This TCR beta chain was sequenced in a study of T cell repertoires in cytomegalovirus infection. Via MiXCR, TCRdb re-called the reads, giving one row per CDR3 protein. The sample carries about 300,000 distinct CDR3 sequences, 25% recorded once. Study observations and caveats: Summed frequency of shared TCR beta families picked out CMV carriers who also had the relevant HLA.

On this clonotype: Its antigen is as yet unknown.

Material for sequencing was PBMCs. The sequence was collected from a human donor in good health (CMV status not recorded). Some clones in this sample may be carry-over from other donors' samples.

CDR3 bases: TGTGCCAGCAGTTCATTCCCCGGGACCACACCCTACCACGAGCAGTACTTC. Its translation is CASSSFPGTTPYHEQYF. This chain links TRBV28 with TRBJ2-7, with D possibly called TRBD1 or TRBD2 (5 bases each). Trimming left V 4 bases short and J 5 bases short, with 24 bases between. The CDR3 is 17 amino acids. Germline CDR1 reads MDHEN; CDR2 reads SYDVKM.